Listed here are 4 T cell receptor beta chains from one sample, sequenced in a study of Ad26.COV2.S vaccination and SARS-CoV-2 variants. TCRdb's copy holds only in-frame clones and misses some; the assay was immunoSEQ multiplex PCR. This sample carries approximately 250,000 clones, roughly nine tenths of them seen once, and the ten largest clones take roughly 3%. Treatment meaning: 15 to 20 received Ad26.COV2.S at low or high dose, single or two shots; about 5 received placebo; per-sample allocation not given. At day 63 after the first vaccine or placebo injection, samples were drawn. The sequencing used peripheral blood, collected in a trial of Ad26.COV2.S vaccine versus placebo. Source of these receptors: a person between 18 and 65 years old who received the Ad26.COV2.S COVID-19 vaccine or a placebo.

This CDR3 reads CATSDSGRSSYNEQFF. The CDR3 coding sequence is TGTGCCACCAGTGATTCCGGGAGGAGCTCCTACAATGAGCAGTTCTTC. The rearrangement joins TRBV24-1 to TRBJ2-1; 7 positions match TRBD2. With V trimmed by 2 bases and J by 0 bases, 3 bases remained unmatched. There are 16 residues in the CDR3. CDR1 and CDR2 from the germline V gene are KGHDR and SFDVKD.

The genes are TRBV4-3 and TRBJ1-2, with TRBD1 matching 10 bases. Germline CDR1 LGHNA, CDR2 YSLEER. The V gene end was trimmed by 2 bases and the J gene end by 3 bases; junction bases not matched to a gene: 3. CDR3 length: 15 amino acids. CDR3 DNA: TGCGCCAGCAGCCAAAGACAGGGGGCGGACTATGGCTACACCTTC. The encoded protein is CASSQRQGADYGYTF.

The gene calls are TRBV23-1 and TRBJ2-7; D not certain. TRBV23-1 is flagged as an ORF with uncertain function. V was cut by 0 bases and J by 2 bases, with 8 bases left in between. There are 14 residues in the CDR3. The CDR3 sequence: CASSQSRVTYEQYV. CDR3 sequence (DNA): TGCGCCAGCAGTCAATCAAGGGTGACCTACGAGCAGTACGTC.

The chain joins TRBV6-2 or TRBV6-3 to TRBJ1-5, with D possibly matching TRBD1 (5 bases). Trimming took 6 bases from V and 4 from J, leaving 28 bases between them. Per germline, CDR1 MNHEY and CDR2 SVGEGT. This CDR3 region has 19 residues. CDR3: CASSFSLGTTDNSNQPQHF. CDR3 coding DNA: TGTGCCAGCAGCTTCTCCCTCGGGACGACTGATAATAGTAATCAGCCCCAGCATTTT.